This T cell receptor (beta chain) came from a study of blood T cell repertoires in COVID-19. At the level of the study: Material from acute and convalescent COVID-19 was sourced from the United States, Italy and Spain. From T cells, B-cell-depleted T cells, or PBMCs came the material, which was cDNA or gDNA.

The assay was immunoSEQ multiplex PCR, and TCRdb's table has in-frame clones only and misses some. The data show roughly 570,000 clones, around nine tenths seen once. The CDR3 length is 14 residues. Germline V gene lookup returns CDR1 SGHTA and CDR2 FQGNSA. V was shortened by 2 bases and J by 4 bases, with 9 bases between the two germline ends. Seattle patient enrollment occurred during active infection, with longitudinal follow-up thereafter. This TCR was sampled from a woman between 50 and 59 years old with COVID-19, enrolled during active disease. The specimen sequenced was peripheral blood. The V gene is TRBV7-2, the J gene TRBJ2-1; D ambiguous. CDR3 coding DNA: TGTGCCAGCAGCTTAATGACAAATTACAATGAGCAGTTCTTC. It encodes CASSLMTNYNEQFF.